The 24 T cell receptor beta chains listed next were all sequenced from one sample in a study of blood T cell repertoires in COVID-19. Clones were read by immunoSEQ multiplex PCR, and TCRdb kept only the in-frame ones, dropping some. This sample has some 220,000 clones; nearly 85% occur once, and the top ten carry roughly 1.2%. The sample taken for sequencing was peripheral blood. Source of these receptors: a woman aged 30 to 39 with COVID-19, enrolled during active disease.

This clone was picked up one time. This sequence joins TRBV5-5 and TRBJ2-2; 8 positions agree with TRBD1. Losses at the gene ends were 4 bases for V and 7 bases for J; bases not matched to a gene: 12. The CDR3 is made up of 16 amino acids. Germline CDR1 is SGHKS and CDR2 is YYEKEE (reference sequence). This CDR3 reads CASSLIRGLVGGELFF. The CDR3 DNA reads TGTGCCAGCAGCCTCATCAGGGGGCTGGTCGGCGGGGAGCTGTTTTTT.

The chain links TRBV2 to TRBJ2-1; TRBD2 matches 8 bases. The ends lost 4 bases at V and 0 bases at J; junction bases unmatched: 2. CDR3 length: 15 residues. Germline lookup yields CDR1 SNHLY and CDR2 FYNNEI. CDR3 region: CASSASGSSYNEQFF. CDR3 DNA: TGTGCCAGCAGTGCAAGCGGGAGCTCCTACAATGAGCAGTTCTTC.

V gene TRBV30 combines with J gene TRBJ2-5, with TRBD1 matching 7 bases. CDR3 size: 13 residues. Unmatched junction bases numbered 8, after V lost 8 bases and J lost 2 bases. Germline CDR1 and CDR2: GTSNPN and SVGIG (reference sequence). The CDR3 nucleotides are TGTGCCGTAACGGGACAGTTACAAGAGACCCAGTACTTC. This translates into CAVTGQLQETQYF.

V usage is TRBV29-1 and J usage is TRBJ2-1, with D perhaps matching TRBD1 (6 bases). The V gene's germline CDR1 is SQVTM and CDR2 ANQGSEA. This CDR3 is built from 13 residues. V lost 3 bases to trimming and J lost 15 bases, with 21 bases between them. CDR3 DNA: TGCAGCGTTGACCCTCAGGGGATAGGGTGGAGGTTCTTC. Protein product: CSVDPQGIGWRFF.

This chain's CDR3 is CASSFDRDQETQYF. The CDR3 DNA follows: TGTGCCAGCAGTTTCGACAGGGACCAAGAGACCCAGTACTTC. This sequence joins TRBV27 and TRBJ2-5, with 7 positions matching TRBD1. The junction had 1 base not matched to a gene; V was cut back by 3 bases and J by 0 bases. CDR1 is MNHEY and CDR2 is SMNVEV in the germline V gene (reference sequence). This CDR3 comprises 14 residues.

The chain recombines TRBV7-3 with TRBJ2-7, with a possible D match to TRBD2 (5 bases). The length of the CDR3 is 11 residues. Looked up from germline, CDR1 is SGHTA and CDR2 is FQGTGA. Trimming left V 5 bases short and J 7 bases short, with 9 bases between. CDR3 in DNA: TGTGCCAGCAGCGGAGGTGCTGAGCAGTACTTC. Its protein is CASSGGAEQYF. The full variable domain, with the rest looked up from reference TRBV7-3 and TRBJ2-7, is GAGVSQTPSNKVTEKGKYVELRCDPISGHTALYWYRQSLGQGPEFLIYFQGTGAADDSGLPNDRFFAVRPEGSVSTLKIQRTERGDSAVYLCASSGGAEQYFGPGTRLTVT.

The chain joins TRBV6-2 or TRBV6-3 to TRBJ2-4; TRBD2 matches 11 bases. This CDR3 has 18 residues. Germline trimming cut 6 bases from V and 0 bases from J; bases unmatched to any gene: 10. Looked up from germline, CDR1 is MNHEY and CDR2 is SVGEGT. The CDR3 is CASSSTSGVNIAKNIQYF. CDR3 nucleotides: TGTGCCAGCAGCTCGACTAGCGGGGTTAATATAGCCAAAAACATTCAGTACTTC.

This chain links TRBV29-1 with TRBJ2-7, with D possibly being TRBD1 (7 bases). Germline CDR1 reads SQVTM; CDR2 reads ANQGSEA. The CDR3 runs 14 residues. V was clipped by 1 base and J by 7 bases, with 17 bases between them. The DNA of the CDR3 is TGCAGCGTTGAAGTGACTAGGGGGCTACAGGAGCAGTACTTC. Its protein product is CSVEVTRGLQEQYF.

V usage is TRBV20-1 and J usage is TRBJ1-5; D perhaps matches TRBD1 (5 bases). The CDR3 totals 11 residues. Germline lookup yields CDR1 DFQATT and CDR2 SNEGSKA (reference sequence). Trimming stripped 6 bases from V and 5 bases from J, with 8 bases between. CDR3 nucleotides: TGCAGTGCGGAAGGGGATCAGCCCCAGCATTTT. Translated, it gives CSAEGDQPQHF.

The genes are TRBV7-2 and TRBJ2-4; D is perhaps TRBD1 (6 bases). Germline V gene data show CDR1 as SGHTA and CDR2 as FQGNSA. V lost 4 bases, J lost 0 bases, and 13 bases lay in between. The length of the CDR3 is 16 residues. The CDR3 region has the DNA TGTGCCAGCAGCTCGGCACAGGGTCTAGCCAAAAACATTCAGTACTTC. It specifies CASSSAQGLAKNIQYF.

The chain combines TRBV7-2 with TRBJ1-1, with no clear D. Germline V CDR1 and CDR2: SGHTA, FQGNSA. V was trimmed by 3 bases and J by 0 bases, leaving 11 bases between them. This CDR3 contains 15 residues. Here the CDR3 reads CASSLISVMNTEAFF. The CDR3 DNA reads TGTGCCAGCAGCTTGATCTCGGTTATGAACACTGAAGCTTTCTTT.

The J gene is TRBJ2-3, the V gene TRBV24-1; weak D call: TRBD2 (6 bases). V lost 5 bases and J lost 1, with 9 bases in between. The CDR3 sequence is 14 residues long. Germline V gives CDR1 KGHDR, CDR2 SFDVKD. CDR3 region: CATSVSGGTDTQYF. The CDR3 nucleotides read TGTGCCACCAGTGTCTCGGGGGGCACAGATACGCAGTATTTT.

The rearrangement links TRBV5-1 to TRBJ2-7, with TRBD2 matching over 8 bases. The ends lost 0 bases at V and 0 bases at J; junction bases unmatched: 11. This CDR3 region has 18 residues. Germline CDR1 SGHRS, CDR2 YFSETQ. The CDR3 nucleotides read TGCGCCAGCAGCTTGGGTGTTGGCGGGGGGCCACTCTCCTACGAGCAGTACTTC. Translated: CASSLGVGGGPLSYEQYF.

The rearrangement joins TRBV6-5 to TRBJ1-5, with 10 positions matching TRBD1. Germline V gene sequence: CDR1 MNHEY, CDR2 SVGAGI. The trim removed 6 bases at V and 6 bases at J, leaving 8 bases unmatched. The CDR3 length is 15 residues. The CDR3 protein is CASRGDRGRGQPQHF. Written as DNA, the CDR3 is TGTGCCAGCAGGGGTGACAGGGGGCGAGGTCAGCCCCAGCATTTT.

The rearrangement uses TRBV2 and TRBJ2-1, with 9 bases matching TRBD2. The germline V gene has CDR1 SNHLY and CDR2 FYNNEI. Trimming cost V 3 bases and J 10 bases; bases outside gene matches: 10. This CDR3 has 15 amino acids. Written as DNA, the CDR3 is TGTGCCAGCAGTGACCTCCAGCGGGAGGTAGGGGAGCAGTTCTTC. Protein: CASSDLQREVGEQFF.

This clone was detected only a few times. The V and J genes are TRBV7-3 and TRBJ2-1; TRBD2 aligns across 9 bases. The CDR3 is made up of 14 amino acids. With 5 bases clipped from V and 9 bases from J, the junction kept 8 bases outside the gene matches. Germline values: CDR1 SGHTA, CDR2 FQGTGA. The CDR3 region is CASSLSSGKGEQFF. DNA for the CDR3: TGTGCCAGCAGCCTCTCTAGCGGGAAGGGTGAGCAGTTCTTC.

The chain recombines TRBV5-5 with TRBJ2-5, with 9 bases aligning to TRBD1. The germline V gene encodes CDR1 SGHKS and CDR2 YYEKEE (reference sequence). The CDR3 covers 15 residues. J was trimmed by 5 bases and V by 4 bases; bases with no gene match: 9. CDR3 loop: CASSPTDRGIETQYF. The CDR3, as DNA: TGTGCCAGCAGCCCTACGGACAGGGGCATTGAGACCCAGTACTTC.

The chain uses TRBV14 and TRBJ2-3; TRBD1 matches 9 bases. V lost 10 bases, J lost 6 bases, and 5 bases stayed unmatched. Germline-derived CDR1 and CDR2 are SGHDN and FVKESK. The CDR3 is 12 residues long. This chain's CDR3 is CATGQGMDTQYF. CDR3 bases: TGTGCCACTGGACAGGGGATGGATACGCAGTATTTT.

This clone appeared once. J is TRBJ2-7 and V is TRBV5-1; 9 nucleotides agree with TRBD1. The CDR3 contains 17 residues. Per the germline V gene, CDR1 is SGHRS and CDR2 is YFSETQ. J was trimmed by 5 bases and V by 5 bases; bases with no gene match: 17. In DNA form, the CDR3 reads TGCGCCAGCAGGGTTCGCCACCCGGGACAGGGATTCCACGAGCAGTACTTC. Its protein is CASRVRHPGQGFHEQYF.

The CDR3: CASNGQLNQPQHF. In nucleotides, the CDR3 is TGTGCCAGTAATGGACAACTCAATCAGCCCCAGCATTTT. The chain is built from TRBV19 and TRBJ1-5; tentatively, D is TRBD1 (5 bases). This CDR3 region has 13 residues. CDR1 is LNHDA and CDR2 is SQIVND in the germline V gene (reference sequence). V gave up 7 bases and J gave up 3 bases, with 10 bases separating them.

The CDR3 loop reads CASSYFDSREHTDTQYF. CDR3 in DNA: TGTGCCAGCAGTTATTTTGATAGTCGGGAGCACACAGATACGCAGTATTTT. The chain combines TRBV6-2 or TRBV6-3 with TRBJ2-3; D perhaps matches TRBD2 (6 bases). Between the trimmed V and J ends, which lost 3 bases and 2 bases, there was a span of 18 bases. From germline, CDR1 is MNHEY and CDR2 SVGEGT. This CDR3 region has 17 residues.

The chain carries TRBV12-1 and TRBJ1-1; the table's D call, TRBD1, has no DNA check behind it. TRBV12-1 counts as a pseudogene. The CDR3 has 16 residues. The CDR3 nucleotides read TGTGCCAGCAGCCCCCGGGACAGCTCTTTGAACACTGAAGCTTTCTTT. Translated, it gives CASSPRDSSLNTEAFF.

Concerning this clone itself: The junction departs from germline at one end; a sequencing error may be responsible. This rearrangement joins TRBV7-9 to TRBJ2-1, with TRBD2 matching 7 bases. The CDR3 has 15 residues. Germline CDR1 and CDR2: SEHNR and FQNEAQ (reference sequence). DNA for the CDR3: TGTGCCAGCAGCGTAGCGGGCCTCCGAAAGAATGAGCAGTTCTTC. Translated, it gives CASSVAGLRKNEQFF. Looking up the rest from reference TRBV7-9 and TRBJ2-1 gives the full variable domain: DTGVSQNPRHKITKRGQNVTFRCDPISEHNRLYWYRQTLGQGPEFLTYFQNEAQLEKSRLLSDRFSAERPKGSFSTLEIQRTEQGDSAMYLCASSVAGLRKNEQFFGPGTRLTVL.

The rearrangement joins TRBV19 to TRBJ2-1; TRBD2 matches 9 bases. With 3 bases clipped from V and 9 bases from J, the junction kept 15 bases outside the gene matches. CDR3 size: 17 residues. Germline V CDR1 and CDR2: LNHDA, SQIVND (reference sequence). The CDR3 region is CASSIDLARLAATEQFF. The CDR3 coding sequence is TGTGCCAGTAGTATCGATCTAGCTAGACTAGCGGCGACTGAGCAGTTCTTC.